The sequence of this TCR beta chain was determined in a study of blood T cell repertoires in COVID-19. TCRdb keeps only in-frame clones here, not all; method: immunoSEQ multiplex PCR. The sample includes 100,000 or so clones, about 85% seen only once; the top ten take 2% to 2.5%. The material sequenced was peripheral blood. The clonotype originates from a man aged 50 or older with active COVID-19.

CDR3 residues: CASSLTSGGYNEQFF. In nucleotides, the CDR3 is TGCGCCAGCAGCTTAACTAGCGGGGGGTACAATGAGCAGTTCTTC. The gene calls are TRBV5-1 and TRBJ2-1, with 12 bases that match TRBD2. V was pared by 2 bases and J by 4 bases, with 1 base of the junction left unmatched. Germline CDR1 and CDR2: SGHRS and YFSETQ. The CDR3 loop spans 15 amino acids.